The T cell receptor (beta chain) under discussion was sequenced for a study of graft-versus-host responses after intestinal transplantation. Study-wide results and limits: The highest levels of circulating GvH clones went along with early declines in HvG clones after transplant.

Sequenced by immunoSEQ multiplex PCR; TCRdb stores in-frame clones only, minus some. The sample includes about 73,000 clones, nearly 90% of them seen just once. Concerning this clone: Its antigen is currently unknown.

This CDR3 comprises 16 residues. Germline values: CDR1 LNHDA, CDR2 SQIVND (reference sequence). Deletions cut 5 bases from V and 5 bases from J, with 21 bases between. The source material was unstimulated CD8+ T cells sorted from spleen or lymph node cells, sampled before transplant. This receptor was obtained from a human donor who was the organ donor for an intestinal transplant. The J gene is TRBJ2-5, the V gene TRBV19, with D possibly matching TRBD2 (5 bases). For the CDR3, the DNA is TGTGCCAGTAGTCCTGAAACACTAGGCTATGGGGAGACCCAGTACTTC. Encoded protein: CASSPETLGYGETQYF. Based on the CDR3 plus reference TRBV19 and TRBJ2-5, the full variable domain is DGGITQSPKYLFRKEGQNVTLSCEQNLNHDAMYWYRQDPGQGLRLIYYSQIVNDFQKGDIAEGYSVSREKKESFPLTVTSAQKNPTAFYLCASSPETLGYGETQYFGPGTRLLVL.